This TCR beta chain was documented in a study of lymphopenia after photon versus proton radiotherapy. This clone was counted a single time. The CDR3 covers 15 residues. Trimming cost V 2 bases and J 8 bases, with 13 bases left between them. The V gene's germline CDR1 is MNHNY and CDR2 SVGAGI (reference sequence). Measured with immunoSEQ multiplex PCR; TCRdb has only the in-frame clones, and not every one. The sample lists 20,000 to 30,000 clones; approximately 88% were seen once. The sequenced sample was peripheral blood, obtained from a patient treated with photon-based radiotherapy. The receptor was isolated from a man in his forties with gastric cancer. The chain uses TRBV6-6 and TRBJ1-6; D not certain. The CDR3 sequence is CASSYVWPEDSPLHF. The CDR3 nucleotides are TGTGCCAGCAGTTACGTATGGCCAGAGGATTCACCCCTCCACTTT.